The 9 T cell receptor beta chains below were found in one sample sequenced in a study of blood T cell repertoires in COVID-19. The protocol was immunoSEQ multiplex PCR, while the TCRdb copy is restricted to in-frame clones and leaves out a portion. The sample contains about 310,000 clones, around 90% of which appear only once. The sequencing input was peripheral blood. The receptors here all came from a woman in her thirties or forties with COVID-19, enrolled during active disease.

The chain's CDR3 is CASSAYTGRGTEAFF. The CDR3 DNA reads as TGTGCCAGCAGCGCCTATACAGGGAGGGGCACTGAAGCTTTCTTT. The chain employs TRBV28 and TRBJ1-1; perhaps TRBD1 as D (6 bases). The CDR3 has 15 amino acids. The V gene lost 6 bases and the J gene lost 4 bases, with 18 bases spanning the gap. Germline V gene lookup returns CDR1 MDHEN and CDR2 SYDVKM.

The chain carries TRBV28 and TRBJ1-5, with D maybe TRBD1 (6 bases). V shed 6 bases and J shed 7 bases, with 16 bases lying between them. Germline values: CDR1 MDHEN, CDR2 SYDVKM. The CDR3 extends over 14 amino acids. The CDR3 sequence: CASSSYRVGQPQHF. As DNA, the CDR3 is TGTGCCAGCAGCTCATACAGGGTAGGACAGCCCCAGCATTTT.

This rearrangement joins TRBV4-3 to TRBJ1-2; 7 nucleotides line up with TRBD1. Per germline, CDR1 LGHNA and CDR2 YSLEER. This CDR3 region has 15 residues. Trimming took 2 bases from V and 5 from J; bases not matched to a gene: 8. CDR3 in DNA: TGCGCCAGCAGCCAACACCGGACAGGAAGTTATGGCTACACCTTC. Its protein is CASSQHRTGSYGYTF.

This rearrangement joins TRBV11-2 to TRBJ2-4; TRBD1 agrees at 10 bases. J was trimmed by 6 bases and V by 6 bases; bases with no gene match: 5. CDR1 is SGHAT, CDR2 FQNNGV, per germline. The CDR3 has 14 amino acids. The CDR3 region has the DNA TGTGCCAGCAGACCGGACAGGGGGTTAAACATTCAGTACTTC. Protein product: CASRPDRGLNIQYF.

This clone was observed once. The chain has TRBV7-9 and TRBJ2-7; D is unclear. This CDR3 is built from 14 residues. Per the germline V gene, CDR1 is SEHNR and CDR2 is FQNEAQ (reference sequence). V lost 1 base and J 2 bases, leaving 9 bases between the germline ends. CDR3: CASSLGVLTYEQYF. The CDR3 coding sequence is TGTGCCAGCAGCTTAGGAGTCTTGACCTACGAGCAGTACTTC.

This clone was observed a handful of times. The chain links TRBV21-1 to TRBJ1-1. TRBV21-1 is reported as a pseudogene. The CDR3 is 17 residues long. CDR3 region: CASSPRRQAFGRTEAFF. In DNA, the CDR3 is TGTGCCAGCAGCCCGCGGAGGCAGGCCTTCGGAAGGACTGAAGCTTTCTTT.

This rearrangement joins TRBV5-8 to TRBJ2-7, with TRBD1 matching 8 bases. J lost 3 bases, V lost 5 bases, and 7 bases had no gene match. Germline-derived CDR1 and CDR2 are SGHTS and YDEGEE. The CDR3 has 14 residues. CDR3 sequence reads: CASRDGQGGYEQYF. CDR3 DNA sequence: TGTGCCAGCAGAGACGGACAGGGAGGCTACGAGCAGTACTTC.

The rearrangement links TRBV10-3 to TRBJ1-1; 7 bases align to TRBD1. The CDR3 sequence is 13 residues long. CDR1 and CDR2 from the germline V gene are ENHRY and SYGVKD. V lost 4 bases and J lost 7; bases outside the gene matches: 6. The CDR3: CAISATGSGEAFF. As DNA, the CDR3 is TGTGCCATCAGTGCGACAGGGTCAGGTGAAGCTTTCTTT.

The V gene is TRBV30, the J gene TRBJ1-6; D uncertain. The V gene lost 1 base and the J gene lost 14 bases, with 12 bases spanning the gap. Germline assignment: CDR1 GTSNPN and CDR2 SVGIG (reference sequence). There are 12 residues in the CDR3. CDR3 sequence reads: CAWSEQTITLHF. The CDR3 DNA is TGTGCCTGGAGTGAACAGACTATCACCCTCCACTTT.